What follows describes a single TCR beta chain. Antigen unknown. The data originate from a study of vaccination effects on CD4 cells after COVID-19. Findings and caveats of the study: The study found marked clonal contraction of infection- and vaccine-induced clones late after vaccination. Limitations: small convalescent group and missing early post-infection timepoints. Healthy vaccinees had only 1 of 255 vaccine-induced clones cross-react with common cold coronaviruses.

Assay used: immunoSEQ multiplex PCR; TCRdb lists only in-frame clones, some missing. The sample records about 74,000 clones, roughly 80% being singletons. V lost 6 bases and J 4 bases, leaving 10 bases between the germline ends. Looked up from germline, CDR1 is MNHEY and CDR2 is SVGAGI. The CDR3 has 13 amino acids. After less than twelve days in culture, the CD4+ T cells were isolated. Half the medium was replaced with IL-2 medium on days 3 and 7. The TCR originated in a human donor who received a COVID-19 vaccine. Sequences were derived from CD4+ T cells from PBMCs cultured without peptide, sampled before COVID-19 vaccination. V and J are TRBV6-5 and TRBJ1-5, with no clear D. The CDR3 reads CASSLYLNQPQHF. The CDR3 DNA reads TGTGCCAGCAGCCTTTACCTAAATCAGCCCCAGCATTTT.